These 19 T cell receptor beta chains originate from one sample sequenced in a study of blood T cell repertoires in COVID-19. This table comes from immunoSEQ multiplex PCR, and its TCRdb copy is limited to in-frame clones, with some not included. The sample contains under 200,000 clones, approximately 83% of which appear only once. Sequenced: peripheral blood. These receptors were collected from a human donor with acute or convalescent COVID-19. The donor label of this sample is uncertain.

CDR3 amino acids: CASSLAGGLSDYGYTF. In nucleotides, the CDR3 is TGCGCCAGCAGCTTGGCGGGGGGATTAAGTGACTATGGCTACACCTTC. The chain recombines TRBV5-1 with TRBJ1-2; a weak D match, TRBD1 (5 bases). The V gene's germline CDR1 is SGHRS and CDR2 YFSETQ. V was trimmed by 0 bases and J by 3 bases, leaving 15 bases between them. The CDR3 has 16 residues.

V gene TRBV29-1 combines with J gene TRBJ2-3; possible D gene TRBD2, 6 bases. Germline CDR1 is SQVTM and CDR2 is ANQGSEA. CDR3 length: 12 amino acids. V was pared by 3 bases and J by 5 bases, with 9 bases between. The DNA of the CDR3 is TGCAGCGTTGACGGGGGTGGAGATACGCAGTATTTT. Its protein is CSVDGGGDTQYF.

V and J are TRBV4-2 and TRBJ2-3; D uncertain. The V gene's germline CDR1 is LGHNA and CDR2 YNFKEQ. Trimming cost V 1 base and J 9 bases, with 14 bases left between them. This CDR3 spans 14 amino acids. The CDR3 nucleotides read TGTGCCAGCAGCCAAGGAAAGGAGATCAAGACGCAGTATTTT. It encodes CASSQGKEIKTQYF.

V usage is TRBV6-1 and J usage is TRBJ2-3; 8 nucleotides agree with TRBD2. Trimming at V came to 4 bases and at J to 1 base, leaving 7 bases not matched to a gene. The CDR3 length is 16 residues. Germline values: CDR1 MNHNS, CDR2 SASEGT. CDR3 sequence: CASSVLAGGGTDTQYF. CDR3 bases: TGTGCCAGCAGTGTCCTGGCGGGGGGAGGCACAGATACGCAGTATTTT.

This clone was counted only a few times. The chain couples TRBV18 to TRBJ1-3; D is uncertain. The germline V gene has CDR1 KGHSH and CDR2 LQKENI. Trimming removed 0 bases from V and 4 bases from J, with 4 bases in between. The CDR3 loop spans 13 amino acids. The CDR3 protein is CASSPPIGNTIYF. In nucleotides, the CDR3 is TGTGCCAGCTCACCACCCATCGGAAACACCATATATTTT.

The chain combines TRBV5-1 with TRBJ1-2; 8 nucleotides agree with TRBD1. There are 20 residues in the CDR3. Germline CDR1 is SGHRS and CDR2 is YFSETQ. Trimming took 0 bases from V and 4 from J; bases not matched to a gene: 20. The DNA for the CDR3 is TGCGCCAGCAGCTTGGGGGGACTGCGGACAGGGCTCACCCGCCTCTATGGCTACACCTTC. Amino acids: CASSLGGLRTGLTRLYGYTF.

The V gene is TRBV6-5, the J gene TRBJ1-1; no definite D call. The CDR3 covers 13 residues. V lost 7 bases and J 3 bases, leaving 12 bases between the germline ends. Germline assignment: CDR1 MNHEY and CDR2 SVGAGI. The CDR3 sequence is CASKQRGDTEAFF. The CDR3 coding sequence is TGTGCCAGCAAACAAAGAGGCGACACTGAAGCTTTCTTT.

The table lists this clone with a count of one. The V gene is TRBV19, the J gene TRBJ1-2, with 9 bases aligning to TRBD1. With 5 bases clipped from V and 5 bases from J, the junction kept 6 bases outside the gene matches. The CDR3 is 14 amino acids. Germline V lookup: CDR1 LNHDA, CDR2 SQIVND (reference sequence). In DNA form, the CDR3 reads TGTGCCAGTAGTTCAGGGACAGGGAAGTATGGCTACACCTTC. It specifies CASSSGTGKYGYTF.

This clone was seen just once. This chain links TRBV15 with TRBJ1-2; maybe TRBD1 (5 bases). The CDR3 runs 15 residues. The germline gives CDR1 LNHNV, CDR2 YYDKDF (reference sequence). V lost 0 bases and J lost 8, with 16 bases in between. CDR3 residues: CATSRDIRDSGGYTF. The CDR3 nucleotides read TGTGCCACCAGCAGAGATATCCGGGACTCCGGGGGCTACACCTTC.

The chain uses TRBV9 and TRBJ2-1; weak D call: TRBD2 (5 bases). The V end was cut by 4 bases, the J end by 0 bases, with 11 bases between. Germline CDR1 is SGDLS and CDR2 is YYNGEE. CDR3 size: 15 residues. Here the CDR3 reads CASSLSGNSYNEQFF. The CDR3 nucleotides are TGTGCCAGCAGCCTAAGCGGCAACTCCTACAATGAGCAGTTCTTC.

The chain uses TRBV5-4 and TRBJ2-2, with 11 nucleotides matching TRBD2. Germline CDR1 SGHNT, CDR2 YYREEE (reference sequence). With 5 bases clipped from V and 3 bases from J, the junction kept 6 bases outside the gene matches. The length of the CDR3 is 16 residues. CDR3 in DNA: TGTGCCAGCAGTCGGACTAGCGGGCAGTACACCGGGGAGCTGTTTTTT. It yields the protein CASSRTSGQYTGELFF.

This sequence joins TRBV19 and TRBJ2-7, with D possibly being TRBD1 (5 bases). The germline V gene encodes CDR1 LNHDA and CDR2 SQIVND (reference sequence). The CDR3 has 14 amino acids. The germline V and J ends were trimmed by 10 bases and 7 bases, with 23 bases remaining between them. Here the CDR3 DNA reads TGTGCCACTCTTTCCCCAGGGCCCCTTTTTGAGCAGTACTTC. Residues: CATLSPGPLFEQYF.

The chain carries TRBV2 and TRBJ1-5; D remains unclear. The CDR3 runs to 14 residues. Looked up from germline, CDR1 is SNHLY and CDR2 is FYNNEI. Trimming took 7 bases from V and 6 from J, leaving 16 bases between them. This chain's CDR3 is CASNVAGRSQPQHF. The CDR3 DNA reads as TGTGCCAGCAACGTCGCGGGAAGGAGTCAGCCCCAGCATTTT.

As DNA, the CDR3 is TGTGCCAGCAGCTTAGATCTGTGGGACAGGGCTGACACCGGGGAGCTGTTTTTT. This gives the protein CASSLDLWDRADTGELFF. The V and J genes are TRBV11-3 and TRBJ2-2; 9 positions agree with TRBD1. This CDR3 is 18 amino acids long. V lost 0 bases, J lost 3 bases, and 8 bases stayed unmatched. Germline V gives CDR1 SGHNT, CDR2 YENEEA.

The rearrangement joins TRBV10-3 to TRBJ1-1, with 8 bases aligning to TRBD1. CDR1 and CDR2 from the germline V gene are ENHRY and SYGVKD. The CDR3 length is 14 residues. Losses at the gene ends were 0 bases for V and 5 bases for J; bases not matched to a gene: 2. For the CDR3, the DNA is TGTGCCATCAGTGAGTCGAACAGGGGGACTGAAGCTTTCTTT. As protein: CAISESNRGTEAFF.

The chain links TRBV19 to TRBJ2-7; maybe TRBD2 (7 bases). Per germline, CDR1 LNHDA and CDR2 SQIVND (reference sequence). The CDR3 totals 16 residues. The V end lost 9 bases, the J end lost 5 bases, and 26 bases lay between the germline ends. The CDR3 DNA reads TGTGCCAGCACCCCGCGAGGAGGGGGGGGTATCCACGAGCAGTACTTC. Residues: CASTPRGGGGIHEQYF.

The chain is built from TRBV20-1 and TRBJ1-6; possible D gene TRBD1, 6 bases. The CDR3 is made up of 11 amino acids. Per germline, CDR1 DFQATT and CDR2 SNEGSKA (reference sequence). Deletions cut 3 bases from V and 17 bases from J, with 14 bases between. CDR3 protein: CSASRQEQIHF. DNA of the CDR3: TGCAGTGCTAGTAGACAGGAACAGATCCACTTT.

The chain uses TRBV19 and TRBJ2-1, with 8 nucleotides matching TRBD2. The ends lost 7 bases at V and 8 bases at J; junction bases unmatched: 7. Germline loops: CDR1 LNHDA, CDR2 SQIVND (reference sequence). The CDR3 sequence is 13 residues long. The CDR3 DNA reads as TGTGCCAGTAAGGCGGGGGGCTCAGATGAGCAGTTCTTC. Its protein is CASKAGGSDEQFF.

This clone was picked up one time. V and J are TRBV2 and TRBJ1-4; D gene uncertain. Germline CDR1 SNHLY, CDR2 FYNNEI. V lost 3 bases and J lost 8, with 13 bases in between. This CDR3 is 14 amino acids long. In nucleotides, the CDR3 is TGTGCCAGCAGTGACGAGAGCCCTCCCGAAAAACTGTTTTTT. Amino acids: CASSDESPPEKLFF.